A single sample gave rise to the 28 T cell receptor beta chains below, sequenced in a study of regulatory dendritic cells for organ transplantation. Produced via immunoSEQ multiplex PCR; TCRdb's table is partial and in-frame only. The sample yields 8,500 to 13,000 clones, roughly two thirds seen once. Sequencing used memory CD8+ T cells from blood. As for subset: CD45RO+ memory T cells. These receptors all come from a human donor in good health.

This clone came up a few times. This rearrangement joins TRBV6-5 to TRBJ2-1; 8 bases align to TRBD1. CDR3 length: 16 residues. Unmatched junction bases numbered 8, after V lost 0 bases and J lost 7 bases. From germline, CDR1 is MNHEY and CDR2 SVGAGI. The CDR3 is CASSYSPGGMVNEQFF. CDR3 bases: TGTGCCAGCAGTTACTCTCCAGGGGGCATGGTGAATGAGCAGTTCTTC.

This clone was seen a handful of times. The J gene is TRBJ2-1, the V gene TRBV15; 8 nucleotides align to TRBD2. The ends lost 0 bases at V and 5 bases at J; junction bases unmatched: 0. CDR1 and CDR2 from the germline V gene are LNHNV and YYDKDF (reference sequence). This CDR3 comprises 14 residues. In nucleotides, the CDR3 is TGTGCCACCAGCAGAGAACTAGCGGACAATGAGCAGTTCTTC. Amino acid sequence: CATSRELADNEQFF.

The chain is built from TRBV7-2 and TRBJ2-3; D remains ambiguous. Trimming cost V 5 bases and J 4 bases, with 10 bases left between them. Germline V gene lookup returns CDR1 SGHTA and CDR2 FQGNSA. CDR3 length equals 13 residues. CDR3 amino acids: CASSPLSADTQYF. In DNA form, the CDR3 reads TGTGCCAGCAGCCCCCTAAGCGCAGATACGCAGTATTTT.

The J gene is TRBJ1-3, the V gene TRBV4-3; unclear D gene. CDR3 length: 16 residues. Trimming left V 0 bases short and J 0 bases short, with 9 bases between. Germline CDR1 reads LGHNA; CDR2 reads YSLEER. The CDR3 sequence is CASSQDYSSSGNTIYF. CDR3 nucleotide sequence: TGCGCCAGCAGCCAAGATTACAGCAGCTCTGGAAACACCATATATTTT.

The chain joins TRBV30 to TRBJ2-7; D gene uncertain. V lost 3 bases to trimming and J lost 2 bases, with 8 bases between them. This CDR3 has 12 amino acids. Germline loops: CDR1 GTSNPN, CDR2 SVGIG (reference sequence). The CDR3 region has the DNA TGTGCCTGGAGCCGGGTGGCCTACGAGCAGTACTTC. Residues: CAWSRVAYEQYF.

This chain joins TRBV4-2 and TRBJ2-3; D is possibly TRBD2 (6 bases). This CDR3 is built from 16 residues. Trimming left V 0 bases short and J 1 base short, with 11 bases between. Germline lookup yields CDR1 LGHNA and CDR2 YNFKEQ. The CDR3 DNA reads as TGTGCCAGCAGCCAAGAGCGGGGAGGAGGCACAGATACGCAGTATTTT. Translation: CASSQERGGGTDTQYF.

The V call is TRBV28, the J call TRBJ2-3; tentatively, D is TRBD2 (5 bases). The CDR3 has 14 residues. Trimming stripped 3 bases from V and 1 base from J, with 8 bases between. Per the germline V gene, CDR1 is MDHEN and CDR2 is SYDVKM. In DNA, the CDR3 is TGTGCCAGCAGTTTCGGGGTGGGCACAGATACGCAGTATTTT. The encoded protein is CASSFGVGTDTQYF.

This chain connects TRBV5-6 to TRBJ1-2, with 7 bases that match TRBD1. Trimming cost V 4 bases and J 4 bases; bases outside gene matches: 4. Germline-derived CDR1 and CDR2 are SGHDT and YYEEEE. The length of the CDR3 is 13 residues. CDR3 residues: CASSQGQSYGYTF. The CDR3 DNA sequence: TGTGCCAGCAGCCAGGGACAGTCCTATGGCTACACCTTC.

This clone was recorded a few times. The CDR3 sequence is CASSFTQGGETQYF. CDR3 sequence (DNA): TGTGCCAGCAGTTTTACACAGGGTGGAGAGACCCAGTACTTC. The chain has TRBV27 and TRBJ2-5; D is perhaps TRBD1 (6 bases). This CDR3 has 14 amino acids. Trimming removed 3 bases from V and 4 bases from J, with 12 bases in between. Germline values: CDR1 MNHEY, CDR2 SMNVEV (reference sequence).

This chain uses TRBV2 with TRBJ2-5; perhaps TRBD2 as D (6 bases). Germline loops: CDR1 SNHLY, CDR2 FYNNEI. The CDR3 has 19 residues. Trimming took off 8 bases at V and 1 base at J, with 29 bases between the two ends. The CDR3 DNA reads TGTGCCAGCGTCGGGGGATGGGTAGCGGTAGCTATGCTCCAAGAGACCCAGTACTTC. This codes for CASVGGWVAVAMLQETQYF.

CDR3 coding DNA: TGTGCCAGCAGCTCCGCTTTGAGTCCCTACGAGCAGTACTTC. Translating gives CASSSALSPYEQYF. The chain combines TRBV7-8 with TRBJ2-7; D is unresolved. Deletions cut 4 bases from V and 2 bases from J, with 12 bases between. Germline CDR1 SGHVS, CDR2 FQNEAQ. There are 14 residues in the CDR3.

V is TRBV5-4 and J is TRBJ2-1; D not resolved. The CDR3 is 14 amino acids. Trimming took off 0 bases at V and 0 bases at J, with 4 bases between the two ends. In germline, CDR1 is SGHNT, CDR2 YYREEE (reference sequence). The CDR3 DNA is TGTGCCAGCAGCTTGGACTACTCCTACAATGAGCAGTTCTTC. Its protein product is CASSLDYSYNEQFF.

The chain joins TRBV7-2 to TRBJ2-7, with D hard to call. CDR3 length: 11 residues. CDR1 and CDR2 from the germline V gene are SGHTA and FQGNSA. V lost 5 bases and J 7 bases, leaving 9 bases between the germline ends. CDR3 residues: CASSDLGEQYF. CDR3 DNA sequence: TGTGCCAGCAGCGACCTTGGGGAGCAGTACTTC.

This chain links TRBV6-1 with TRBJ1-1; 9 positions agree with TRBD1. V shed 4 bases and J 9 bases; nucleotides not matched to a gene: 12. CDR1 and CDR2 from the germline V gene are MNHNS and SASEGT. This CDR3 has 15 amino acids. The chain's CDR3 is CASSVNSGDRDKAFF. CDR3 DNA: TGTGCCAGCAGTGTAAATTCAGGGGACAGGGACAAAGCTTTCTTT.

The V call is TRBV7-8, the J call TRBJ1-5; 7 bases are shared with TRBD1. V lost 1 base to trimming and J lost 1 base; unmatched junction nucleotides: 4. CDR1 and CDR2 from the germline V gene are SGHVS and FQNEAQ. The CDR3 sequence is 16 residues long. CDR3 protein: CASSLGGTVSNQPQHF. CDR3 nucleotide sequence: TGTGCCAGCAGCTTAGGGGGGACAGTAAGCAATCAGCCCCAGCATTTT.

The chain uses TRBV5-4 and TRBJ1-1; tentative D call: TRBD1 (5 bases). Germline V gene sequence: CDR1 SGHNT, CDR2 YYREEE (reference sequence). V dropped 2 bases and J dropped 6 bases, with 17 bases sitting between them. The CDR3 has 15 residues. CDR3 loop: CASSLGVGVVPEAFF. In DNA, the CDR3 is TGTGCCAGCAGCTTAGGGGTAGGGGTAGTACCTGAAGCTTTCTTT.

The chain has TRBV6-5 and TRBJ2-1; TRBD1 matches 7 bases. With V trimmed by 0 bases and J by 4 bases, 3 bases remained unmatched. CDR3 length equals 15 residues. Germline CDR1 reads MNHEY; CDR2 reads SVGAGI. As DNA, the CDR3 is TGTGCCAGCAGTTACTCGGGGACAGTTTACAATGAGCAGTTCTTC. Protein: CASSYSGTVYNEQFF.

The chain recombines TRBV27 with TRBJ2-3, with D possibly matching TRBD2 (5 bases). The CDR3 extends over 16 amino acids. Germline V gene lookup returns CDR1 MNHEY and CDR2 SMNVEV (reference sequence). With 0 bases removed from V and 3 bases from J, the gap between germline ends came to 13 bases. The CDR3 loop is CASSLSSGKGTDTQYF. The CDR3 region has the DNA TGTGCCAGCAGTTTATCCTCGGGGAAAGGGACAGATACGCAGTATTTT.

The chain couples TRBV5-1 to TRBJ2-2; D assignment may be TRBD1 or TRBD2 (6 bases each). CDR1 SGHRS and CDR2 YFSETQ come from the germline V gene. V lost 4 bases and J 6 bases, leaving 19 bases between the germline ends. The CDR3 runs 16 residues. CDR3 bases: TGCGCCAGCAGCCCGGACAGCGCGGGGCTAGCCGGGGAGCTGTTTTTT. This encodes CASSPDSAGLAGELFF.

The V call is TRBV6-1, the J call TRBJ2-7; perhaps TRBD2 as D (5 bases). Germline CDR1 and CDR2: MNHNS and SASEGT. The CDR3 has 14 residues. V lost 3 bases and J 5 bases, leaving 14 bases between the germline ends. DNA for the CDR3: TGTGCCAGCAGTGAGGCTAGCTTCGGGCACGAGCAGTACTTC. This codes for CASSEASFGHEQYF.

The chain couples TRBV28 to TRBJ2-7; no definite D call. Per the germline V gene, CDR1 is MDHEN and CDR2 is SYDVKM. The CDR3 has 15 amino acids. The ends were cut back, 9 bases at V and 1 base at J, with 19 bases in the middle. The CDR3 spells CASSTGSLESYEQYF. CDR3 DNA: TGTGCCAGTTCGACCGGGTCCTTGGAATCCTACGAGCAGTACTTC.

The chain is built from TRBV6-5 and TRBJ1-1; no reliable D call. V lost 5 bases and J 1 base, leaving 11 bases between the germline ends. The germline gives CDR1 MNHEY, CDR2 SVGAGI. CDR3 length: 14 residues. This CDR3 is CASSQALPNTEAFF. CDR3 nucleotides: TGTGCCAGCAGTCAGGCACTCCCGAACACTGAAGCTTTCTTT.

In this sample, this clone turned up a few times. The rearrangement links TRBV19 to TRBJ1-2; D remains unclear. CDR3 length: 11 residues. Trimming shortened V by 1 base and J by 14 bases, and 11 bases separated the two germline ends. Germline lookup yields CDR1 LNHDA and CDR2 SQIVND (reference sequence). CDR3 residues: CASSIGRVRTF. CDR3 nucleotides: TGTGCCAGTAGTATAGGTAGGGTACGGACCTTC. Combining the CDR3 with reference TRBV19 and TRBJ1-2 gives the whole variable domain DGGITQSPKYLFRKEGQNVTLSCEQNLNHDAMYWYRQDPGQGLRLIYYSQIVNDFQKGDIAEGYSVSREKKESFPLTVTSAQKNPTAFYLCASSIGRVRTFGSGTRLTVV.

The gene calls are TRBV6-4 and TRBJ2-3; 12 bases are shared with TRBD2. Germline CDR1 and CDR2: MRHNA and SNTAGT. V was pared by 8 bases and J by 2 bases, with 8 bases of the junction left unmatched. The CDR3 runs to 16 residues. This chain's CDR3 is CASARLAGVPTDTQYF. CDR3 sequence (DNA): TGTGCCAGCGCCAGACTAGCGGGAGTCCCCACAGATACGCAGTATTTT.

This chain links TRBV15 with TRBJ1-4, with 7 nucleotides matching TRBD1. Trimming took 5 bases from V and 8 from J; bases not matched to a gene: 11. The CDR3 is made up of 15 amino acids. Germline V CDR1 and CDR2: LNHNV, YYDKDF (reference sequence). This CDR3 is CATSSTGEGAEKLFF. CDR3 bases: TGTGCCACCAGCTCAACCGGGGAGGGGGCCGAAAAACTGTTTTTT.

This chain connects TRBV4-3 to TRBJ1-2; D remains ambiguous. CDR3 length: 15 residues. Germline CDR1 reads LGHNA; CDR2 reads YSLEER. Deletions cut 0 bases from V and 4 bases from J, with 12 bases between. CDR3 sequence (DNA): TGCGCCAGCAGCCAAGAAAATCGGGGATCCTATGGCTACACCTTC. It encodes CASSQENRGSYGYTF.

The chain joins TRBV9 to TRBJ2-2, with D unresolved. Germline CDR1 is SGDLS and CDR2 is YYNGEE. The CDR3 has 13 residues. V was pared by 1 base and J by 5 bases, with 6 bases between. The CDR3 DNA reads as TGTGCCAGCAGCGTACCCCGAACCGGGGAGCTGTTTTTT. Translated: CASSVPRTGELFF.

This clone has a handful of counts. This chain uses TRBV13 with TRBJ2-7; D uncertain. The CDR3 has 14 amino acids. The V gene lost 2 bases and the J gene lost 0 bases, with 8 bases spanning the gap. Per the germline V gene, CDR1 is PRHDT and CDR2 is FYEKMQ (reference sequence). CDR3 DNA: TGTGCCAGCAGCTTATTTACCTTCTCCTACGAGCAGTACTTC. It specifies CASSLFTFSYEQYF.